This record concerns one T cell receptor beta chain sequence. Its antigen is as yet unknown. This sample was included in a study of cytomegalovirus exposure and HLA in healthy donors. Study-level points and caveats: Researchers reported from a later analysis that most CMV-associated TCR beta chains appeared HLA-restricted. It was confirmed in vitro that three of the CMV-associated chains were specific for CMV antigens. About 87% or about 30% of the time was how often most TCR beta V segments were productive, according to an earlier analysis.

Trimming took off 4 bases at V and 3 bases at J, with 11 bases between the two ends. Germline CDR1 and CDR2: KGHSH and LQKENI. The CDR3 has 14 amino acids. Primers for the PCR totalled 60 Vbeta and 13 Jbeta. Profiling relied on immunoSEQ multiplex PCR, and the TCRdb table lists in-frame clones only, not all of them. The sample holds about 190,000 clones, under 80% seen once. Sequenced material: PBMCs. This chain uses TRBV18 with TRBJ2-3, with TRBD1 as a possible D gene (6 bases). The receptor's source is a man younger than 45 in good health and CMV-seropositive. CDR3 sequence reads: CASSRTAVTDTQYF. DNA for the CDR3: TGTGCCAGCTCACGGACAGCGGTAACAGATACGCAGTATTTT.